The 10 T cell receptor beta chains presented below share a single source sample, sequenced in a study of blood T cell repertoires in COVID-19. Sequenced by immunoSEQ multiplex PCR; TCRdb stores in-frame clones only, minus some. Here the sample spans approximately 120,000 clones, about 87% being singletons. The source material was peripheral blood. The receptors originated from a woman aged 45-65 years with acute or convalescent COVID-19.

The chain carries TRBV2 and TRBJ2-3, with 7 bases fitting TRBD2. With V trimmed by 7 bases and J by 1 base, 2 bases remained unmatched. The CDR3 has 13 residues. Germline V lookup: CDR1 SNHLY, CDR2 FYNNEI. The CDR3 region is CASMAGGTDTQYF. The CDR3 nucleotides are TGTGCCAGCATGGCGGGGGGCACAGATACGCAGTATTTT.

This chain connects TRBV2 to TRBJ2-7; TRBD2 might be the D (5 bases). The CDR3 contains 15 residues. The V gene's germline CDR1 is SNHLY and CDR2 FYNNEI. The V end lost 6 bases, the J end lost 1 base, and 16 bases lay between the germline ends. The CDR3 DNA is TGTGCCAGCAGGGCACCGGGGAAGAGATCCTACGAGCAGTACTTC. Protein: CASRAPGKRSYEQYF.

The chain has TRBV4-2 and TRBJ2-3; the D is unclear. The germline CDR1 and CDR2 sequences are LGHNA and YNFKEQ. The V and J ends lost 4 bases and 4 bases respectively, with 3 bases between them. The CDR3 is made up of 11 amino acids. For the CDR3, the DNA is TGTGCCAGCAGCCGAGCAGATACGCAGTATTTT. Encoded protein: CASSRADTQYF.

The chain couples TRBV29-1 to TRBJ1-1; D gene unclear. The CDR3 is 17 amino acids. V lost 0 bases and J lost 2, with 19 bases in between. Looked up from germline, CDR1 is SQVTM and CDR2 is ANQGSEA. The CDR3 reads CSVEDLRGVGFNTEAFF. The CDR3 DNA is TGCAGCGTTGAAGATCTCCGGGGTGTGGGGTTTAACACTGAAGCTTTCTTT.

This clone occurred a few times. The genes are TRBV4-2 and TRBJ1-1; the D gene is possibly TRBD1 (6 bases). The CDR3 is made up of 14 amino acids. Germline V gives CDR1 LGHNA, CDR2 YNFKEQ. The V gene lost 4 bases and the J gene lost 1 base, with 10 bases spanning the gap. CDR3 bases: TGTGCCAGCAGCCGAGGACAGACGAACACTGAAGCTTTCTTT. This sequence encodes CASSRGQTNTEAFF.

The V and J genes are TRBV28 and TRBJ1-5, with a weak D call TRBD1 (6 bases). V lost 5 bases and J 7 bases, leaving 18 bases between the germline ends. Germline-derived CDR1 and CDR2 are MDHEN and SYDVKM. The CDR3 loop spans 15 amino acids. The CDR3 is CASSLNGGAMQPQHF. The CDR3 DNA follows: TGTGCCAGCAGTCTGAACGGGGGGGCGATGCAGCCCCAGCATTTT.

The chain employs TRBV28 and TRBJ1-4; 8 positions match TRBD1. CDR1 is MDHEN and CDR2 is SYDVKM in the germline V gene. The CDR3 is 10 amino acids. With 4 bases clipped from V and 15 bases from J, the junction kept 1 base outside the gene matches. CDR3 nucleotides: TGTGCCAGCAGTTCGGACAGGGTGTTTTTT. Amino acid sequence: CASSSDRVFF.

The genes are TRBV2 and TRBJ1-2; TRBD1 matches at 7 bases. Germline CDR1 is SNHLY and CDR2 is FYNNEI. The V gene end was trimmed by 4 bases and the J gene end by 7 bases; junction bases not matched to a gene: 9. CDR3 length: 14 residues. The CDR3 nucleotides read TGTGCCAGCAGTGGGGACAGTCTCGGTTTTGGCTACACCTTC. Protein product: CASSGDSLGFGYTF.

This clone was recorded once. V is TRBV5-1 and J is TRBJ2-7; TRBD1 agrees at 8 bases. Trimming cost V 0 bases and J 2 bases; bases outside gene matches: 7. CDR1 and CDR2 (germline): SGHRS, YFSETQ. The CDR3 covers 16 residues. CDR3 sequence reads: CASSLDGQGRTYEQYF. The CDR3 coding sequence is TGCGCCAGCAGCTTGGATGGACAGGGACGGACCTACGAGCAGTACTTC.

CDR3 bases: TGCGCCAGCTCATCGGGGACTAGCGGACCGAGCTCCTACGAGCAGTACTTC. Translated: CASSSGTSGPSSYEQYF. The rearrangement links TRBV5-1 to TRBJ2-7; the match to TRBD2 covers 11 bases. Germline trimming cut 7 bases from V and 0 bases from J; bases unmatched to any gene: 12. Germline assignment: CDR1 SGHRS and CDR2 YFSETQ. This CDR3 has 17 amino acids.